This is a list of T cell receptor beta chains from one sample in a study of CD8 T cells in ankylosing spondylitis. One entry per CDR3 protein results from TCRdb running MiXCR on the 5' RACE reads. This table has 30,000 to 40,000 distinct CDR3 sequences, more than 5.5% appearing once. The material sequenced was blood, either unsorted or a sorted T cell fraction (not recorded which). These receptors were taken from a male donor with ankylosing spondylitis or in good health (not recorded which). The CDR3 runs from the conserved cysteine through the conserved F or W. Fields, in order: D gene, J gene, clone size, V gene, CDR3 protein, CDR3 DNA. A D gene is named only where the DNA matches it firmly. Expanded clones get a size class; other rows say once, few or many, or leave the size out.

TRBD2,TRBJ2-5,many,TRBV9,CASSVGRISGSETQYF,TGTGCCAGCAGCGTAGGGAGGATTAGCGGGAGTGAGACCCAGTACTTC
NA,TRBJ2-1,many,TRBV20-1,CSTAPRDNEQFF,TGCAGTACAGCACCTCGGGACAATGAGCAGTTCTTC
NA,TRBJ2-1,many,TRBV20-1,CTPDWAGYNEQFF,TGCACCCCCGACTGGGCGGGGTACAATGAGCAGTTCTTC
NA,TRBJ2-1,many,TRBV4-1,CASSQDSEQFF,TGCGCCAGCAGCCAAGATAGTGAGCAGTTCTTC
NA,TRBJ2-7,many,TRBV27,CASSLSGTLDPYEQYF,TGTGCCAGCAGTTTATCTGGAACCTTAGACCCCTACGAGCAGTACTTC
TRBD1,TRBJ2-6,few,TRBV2,CASSEKRDRGSGANVLTF,TGTGCCAGCAGTGAAAAGAGGGACAGGGGCTCTGGGGCCAACGTCCTGACTTTC
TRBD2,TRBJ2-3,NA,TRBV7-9,CASSPGLAGDADTQYF,TGTGCCAGCAGCCCAGGACTAGCGGGGGACGCAGATACGCAGTATTTT
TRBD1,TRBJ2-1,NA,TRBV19,CASSNFRGRQYNEQFF,TGTGCCAGTAGCAACTTCAGGGGGCGACAATACAATGAGCAGTTCTTC
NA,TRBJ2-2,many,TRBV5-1,CASSFGIGNTGELFF,TGCGCCAGCAGCTTTGGGATCGGCAACACCGGGGAGCTGTTTTTT
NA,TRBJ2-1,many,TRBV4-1,CASSSQSRLITEQFF,TGCGCCAGCAGCAGCCAATCTCGACTGATCACTGAGCAGTTCTTC
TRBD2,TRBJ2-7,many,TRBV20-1,CSALDLAGDYEQYF,TGCAGTGCCCTAGACCTAGCGGGAGACTACGAGCAGTACTTC
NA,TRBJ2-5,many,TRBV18,CASSPPSLPANQETQYF,TGTGCCAGCTCACCACCGTCTCTACCGGCCAACCAAGAGACCCAGTACTTC
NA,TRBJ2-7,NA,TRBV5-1,CASSPRAGNEQYF,TGCGCCAGCAGCCCAAGGGCTGGAAACGAGCAGTACTTC
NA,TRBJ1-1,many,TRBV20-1,CSALGWADTEAFF,TGCAGTGCTCTAGGGTGGGCGGACACTGAAGCTTTCTTT
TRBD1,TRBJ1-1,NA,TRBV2,CAIRVPGTGGLNEAFF,TGTGCCATCAGGGTCCCCGGGACAGGGGGTCTCAATGAAGCTTTCTTT
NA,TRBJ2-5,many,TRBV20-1,CSAPPAGGETQYF,TGCAGTGCTCCGCCAGCGGGCGGAGAGACCCAGTACTTC
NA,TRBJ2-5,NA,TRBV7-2,CASSLSGPLETQYF,TGTGCCAGCAGCTTATCCGGGCCACTGGAGACCCAGTACTTC
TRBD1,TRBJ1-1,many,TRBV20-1,CSARGQGLEAFF,TGCAGTGCTAGAGGACAGGGTTTGGAAGCTTTCTTT
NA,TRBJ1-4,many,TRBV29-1,CSVEVGEKLFF,TGCAGCGTTGAAGTGGGTGAAAAACTGTTTTTT
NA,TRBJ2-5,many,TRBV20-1,CSAQASSLGQETQYF,TGCAGTGCTCAGGCGAGCTCCCTGGGTCAAGAGACCCAGTACTTC
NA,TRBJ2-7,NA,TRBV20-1,CSARAPNRDFSYEQYF,TGCAGTGCCCGGGCCCCTAACCGGGACTTCTCCTACGAGCAGTACTTC
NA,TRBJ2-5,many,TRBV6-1,CATAEGQETQYF,TGTGCCACGGCGGAGGGACAAGAGACCCAGTACTTC
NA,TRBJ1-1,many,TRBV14,CASSQVGLNTEAFF,TGTGCCAGCAGCCAAGTCGGCTTGAACACTGAAGCTTTCTTT
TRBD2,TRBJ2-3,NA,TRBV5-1,CASSLVSGAGAPRSGTQYF,TGCGCCAGCAGCTTGGTTTCAGGAGCGGGAGCCCCTAGGTCAGGTACGCAGTATTTT
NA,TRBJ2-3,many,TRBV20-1,CSAPPGVRSTDTQYF,TGCAGTGCTCCACCCGGCGTGAGGAGCACAGATACGCAGTATTTT
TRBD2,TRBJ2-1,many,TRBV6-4,CASSDGTSGNNEQFF,TGTGCCAGCAGTGACGGGACTAGCGGGAACAATGAGCAGTTCTTC
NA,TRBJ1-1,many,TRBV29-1,CSVLLARRWDTEAFF,TGCAGCGTCCTACTTGCCAGGAGGTGGGACACTGAAGCTTTCTTT
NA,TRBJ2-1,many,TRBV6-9,CASSYSTNYNEQFF,TGTGCCAGCAGTTATTCGACTAACTACAATGAGCAGTTCTTC
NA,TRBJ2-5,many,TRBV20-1,CSASRPSYQETQYF,TGCAGTGCTAGTAGACCCTCTTACCAAGAGACCCAGTACTTC
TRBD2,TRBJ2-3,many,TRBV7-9,CAIEGYLAGKDTDTQYF,TGTGCCATCGAAGGGTATCTAGCGGGAAAGGACACAGATACGCAGTATTTT
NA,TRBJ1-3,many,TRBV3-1,CATEGWGVSGNTIYF,TGTGCCACCGAGGGGTGGGGCGTCTCTGGAAACACCATATATTTT
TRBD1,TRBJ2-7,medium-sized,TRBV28,CASSLSGTGSGAYEQYF,TGTGCCAGCAGTTTAAGCGGGACAGGGAGTGGGGCCTACGAGCAGTACTTC
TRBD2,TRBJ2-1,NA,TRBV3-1,CASSLGLAYNEQFF,TGTGCCAGCAGCCTAGGACTAGCTTACAATGAGCAGTTCTTC
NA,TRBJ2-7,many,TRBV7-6,CASSLFYEDNHYEQYF,TGTGCCAGCAGCTTATTTTACGAGGACAACCACTACGAGCAGTACTTC
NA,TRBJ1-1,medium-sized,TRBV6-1,CASRRPGRMNTEAFF,TGTGCCAGCAGGCGACCGGGGAGAATGAACACTGAAGCTTTCTTT
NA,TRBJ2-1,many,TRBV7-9,CASSPGRSSYNEQFF,TGTGCCAGCAGCCCCGGGCGTAGCTCCTACAATGAGCAGTTCTTC
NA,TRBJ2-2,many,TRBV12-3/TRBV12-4,CASSLGSGELFF,TGTGCCAGCAGTTTAGGCTCCGGGGAGCTGTTTTTT
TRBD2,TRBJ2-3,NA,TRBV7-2,CASSLAGGGPRTDTQYF,TGTGCCAGCAGCTTAGCTGGGGGAGGGCCGAGGACAGATACGCAGTATTTT
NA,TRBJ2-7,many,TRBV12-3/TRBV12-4,CATGPSSYEQYF,TGTGCCACGGGGCCCTCATCCTACGAGCAGTACTTC
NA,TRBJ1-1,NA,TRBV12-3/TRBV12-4,CASRGGAPTEAFF,TGTGCCAGCAGGGGGGGGGCACCCACTGAAGCTTTCTTT
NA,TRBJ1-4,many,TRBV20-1,CSATEIPQPEKLFF,TGCAGTGCTACAGAAATCCCCCAACCTGAAAAACTGTTTTTT
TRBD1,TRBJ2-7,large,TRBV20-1,CSARAPGQPWDEQYF,TGCAGTGCTAGAGCACCGGGACAGCCTTGGGACGAGCAGTACTTC
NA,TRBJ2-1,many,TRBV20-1,CSASPAEAPVNEQFF,TGCAGTGCTAGTCCAGCGGAGGCCCCAGTCAATGAGCAGTTCTTC
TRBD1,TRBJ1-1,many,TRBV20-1,CSAPRQGPNTEAFF,TGCAGTGCTCCCCGACAGGGACCGAACACTGAAGCTTTCTTT
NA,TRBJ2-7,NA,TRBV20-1,CSAGKVGAAGEQYF,TGCAGTGCTGGAAAAGTAGGTGCCGCGGGCGAGCAGTACTTC
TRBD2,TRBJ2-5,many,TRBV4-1,CASSQSLGLAGPGAETQYF,TGCGCCAGCAGCCAATCCTTGGGGCTAGCGGGGCCAGGGGCGGAGACCCAGTACTTC
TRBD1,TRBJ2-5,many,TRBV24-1,CATSDASHRGETQYF,TGTGCCACCAGTGACGCGTCTCACAGGGGAGAGACCCAGTACTTC
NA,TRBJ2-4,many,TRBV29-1,CSVEKGNIQYF,TGCAGCGTTGAGAAGGGAAACATTCAGTACTTC
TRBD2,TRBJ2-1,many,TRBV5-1,CASTVAGGQGNEQFF,TGCGCCAGCACCGTAGCGGGAGGCCAGGGGAATGAGCAGTTCTTC
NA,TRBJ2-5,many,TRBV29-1,CSVDWRETQYF,TGCAGCGTTGACTGGAGGGAGACCCAGTACTTC
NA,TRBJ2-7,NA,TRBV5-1,CASSSTGGSYEQYF,TGCGCCAGCAGCTCAACGGGTGGCTCCTACGAGCAGTACTTC
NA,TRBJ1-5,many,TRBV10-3,CASALGSESNQPQHF,TGTGCCTCCGCGTTGGGCAGTGAGAGCAATCAGCCCCAGCATTTT